The 8 T cell receptor beta chains below were found in one sample sequenced in a study of blood T cell repertoires in COVID-19. The protocol was immunoSEQ multiplex PCR, while the TCRdb copy is restricted to in-frame clones and leaves out a portion. This table holds approximately 260,000 clones, 75% to 90% found once. Sequencing was performed on peripheral blood. These receptors came from a man aged 50 or older with acute or convalescent COVID-19.

This clone was detected once. The V gene is TRBV3-1 (or the pseudogene TRBV3-2), the J gene TRBJ2-7; D is perhaps TRBD1 (6 bases). Germline CDR1 is LGHDT and CDR2 is YNNKEL (reference sequence). The CDR3 length is 14 residues. Trimming pared 4 bases from V and 6 bases from J, leaving 16 bases between. This chain's CDR3 is CASSLGQPPGEQYF. CDR3 in DNA: TGTGCCAGCAGCCTTGGACAGCCTCCGGGCGAGCAGTACTTC.

The CDR3 DNA reads TGTGCCAGCAGCCTCGCGAAGACAGGGGGTCAAGAGACCCAGTACTTC. Protein product: CASSLAKTGGQETQYF. The J gene is TRBJ2-5, the V gene TRBV4-2; 9 bases fit TRBD1. Germline V gene data show CDR1 as LGHNA and CDR2 as YNFKEQ. The CDR3 is made up of 16 amino acids. V was clipped by 4 bases and J by 2 bases; unmatched bases: 8.

The chain links TRBV5-1 to TRBJ2-1; possible D gene TRBD1, 6 bases. This CDR3 spans 16 amino acids. The germline V and J ends were trimmed by 5 bases and 5 bases, with 20 bases remaining between them. Germline V CDR1 and CDR2: SGHRS, YFSETQ. In DNA, the CDR3 is TGCGCCAGCAGTTCCGACCCCGGGACACCGAACAATGAGCAGTTCTTC. Its translation is CASSSDPGTPNNEQFF. The full variable domain, completed using reference TRBV5-1 and TRBJ2-1, is KAGVTQTPRYLIKTRGQQVTLSCSPISGHRSVSWYQQTPGQGLQFLFEYFSETQRNKGNFPGRFSGRQFSNSRSEMNVSTLELGDSALYLCASSSDPGTPNNEQFFGPGTRLTVL.

In its sample, this clone was seen once. The chain joins TRBV10-3 to TRBJ1-6, with 10 positions matching TRBD1. V was pared by 5 bases and J by 9 bases, with 7 bases of the junction left unmatched. This CDR3 is built from 15 residues. Per the germline V gene, CDR1 is ENHRY and CDR2 is SYGVKD. CDR3 coding DNA: TGTGCCATCAGTCGAGGGGGACAGGGGACTTCACCCCTCCACTTT. Amino acid sequence: CAISRGGQGTSPLHF.

This clone was counted between two and nine times. This chain uses TRBV3-1 (or the pseudogene TRBV3-2) with TRBJ2-7; TRBD2 matches 9 bases. The CDR3 extends over 15 amino acids. CDR1 is LGHDT and CDR2 is YNNKEL in the germline V gene (reference sequence). J lost 4 bases, V lost 4 bases, and 8 bases had no gene match. CDR3 coding DNA: TGTGCCAGCAGCCGACCGGGACTAGCCTCATACGAGCAGTACTTC. Protein: CASSRPGLASYEQYF.

The chain has TRBV6-1 and TRBJ2-7, with D perhaps matching TRBD2 (5 bases). Germline values: CDR1 MNHNS, CDR2 SASEGT. With 1 base removed from V and 7 bases from J, the gap between germline ends came to 14 bases. The CDR3 is 14 residues long. Here the CDR3 reads CASSEGWQTGEQYF. CDR3 in DNA: TGTGCCAGCAGTGAAGGGTGGCAAACGGGGGAGCAGTACTTC.

This clone appeared a single time. The chain combines TRBV29-1 with TRBJ2-7; 8 bases are shared with TRBD2. With V trimmed by 4 bases and J by 5 bases, 10 bases remained unmatched. The CDR3 is 14 amino acids. CDR1 and CDR2 from the germline V gene are SQVTM and ANQGSEA. The DNA of the CDR3 is TGCAGCGTTGCCCGAGCGGGGGCAGGAAACGAGCAGTACTTC. As protein: CSVARAGAGNEQYF.

The chain has TRBV27 and TRBJ2-7; TRBD1 aligns across 8 bases. V gave up 7 bases and J gave up 7 bases; unmatched junction bases: 6. CDR1 is MNHEY, CDR2 SMNVEV, per germline (reference sequence). This CDR3 is built from 12 residues. The CDR3 DNA reads as TGTGCCAGCATGGACAGGGCTGGGGAGCAGTACTTC. Protein: CASMDRAGEQYF.